This T cell receptor (delta chain) emerged from a study of gamma-delta T cells after stem cell transplantation. This CDR3 comprises 16 residues. Germline CDR1 and CDR2: GEAIGNYY and EKD. Trimming removed 3 bases from V and 4 bases from J; junction bases left unmatched: 8. TCRdb re-called clones from the RT-PCR reads via CATT. Here the sample spans around 3,000 delta-chain clones, around 1.7% being singletons. The source of this sequence is a human donor. It is not recorded whose cells these are; they may come from a transplant donor. The chain combines TRDV2 with TRDJ1; 12 bases are shared with TRDD3. Sequencing input: gamma-delta T cells. CDR3 region: CACDPLLGDTHDKLIF. In DNA form, the CDR3 reads TGTGCCTGTGACCCTTTACTGGGGGATACTCACGATAAACTCATCTTT.